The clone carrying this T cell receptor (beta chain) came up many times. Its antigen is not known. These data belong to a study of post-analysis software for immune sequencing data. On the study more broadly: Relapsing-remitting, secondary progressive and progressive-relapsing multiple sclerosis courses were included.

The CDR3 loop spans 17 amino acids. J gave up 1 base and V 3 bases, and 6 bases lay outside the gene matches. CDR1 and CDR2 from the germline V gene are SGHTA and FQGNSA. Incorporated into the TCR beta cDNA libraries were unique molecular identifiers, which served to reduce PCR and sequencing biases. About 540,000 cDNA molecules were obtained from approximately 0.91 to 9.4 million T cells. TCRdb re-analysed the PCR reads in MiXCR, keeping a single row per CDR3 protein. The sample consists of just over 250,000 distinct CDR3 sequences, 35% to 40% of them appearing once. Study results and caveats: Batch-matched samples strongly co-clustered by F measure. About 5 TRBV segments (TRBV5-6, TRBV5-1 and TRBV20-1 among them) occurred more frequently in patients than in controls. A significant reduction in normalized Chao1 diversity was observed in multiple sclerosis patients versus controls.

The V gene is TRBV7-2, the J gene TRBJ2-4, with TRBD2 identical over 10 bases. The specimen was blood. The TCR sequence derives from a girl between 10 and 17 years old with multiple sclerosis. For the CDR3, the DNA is TGTGCCAGCAGCTTGGACGTACTAGCGGGGGCCAAAAACATTCAGTACTTC. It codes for CASSLDVLAGAKNIQYF.